This TCR beta chain was sequenced in a study of cytomegalovirus exposure and HLA in healthy donors (TCRdb year 2017). Some background on the complete study: An earlier analysis of more than 550 of the donors reported approximately 300 Gb of sequence data and 90 million to 120 million unique TCR beta sequences obtained from about 170 million T cells. About 280 gigabases of sequencing data and 70 million to 100 million unique TCR sequences made up an early release that covered several hundred HLA-typed donors. Of the roughly 400 genotyped donors, approximately 83% fell in the genetic ancestry cluster associated with self-reported Caucasian donors. The aim of the study was to test whether cataloging public T cell receptors could identify signatures of past pathogen exposure. The study profiled the T cell repertoires of fewer than 850 subjects by immunosequencing and related them to cytomegalovirus serostatus. In addition to the first cohort of 650 to 750 subjects, a separate validation cohort of 130 or so different subjects was used. To predict cytomegalovirus infection status, the study combined high-throughput TCR immunosequencing, statistical association of individual TCRs with disease status, and machine learning. A later analysis re-examined previously published TCR beta repertoires from about 700 donors and added high-resolution HLA genotyping to investigate patterns of TCR occurrence. The later analysis used no new phenotypic data to find candidate immune exposures, relying instead on TCR beta sequences and their occurrence across donors. In an earlier analysis of 550 to 700 of the donors, high-throughput TCR beta sequencing was used to judge whether each TCR beta V gene segment behaved as functional or pseudogenic. Alongside the repertoire data, information on donor age, sex, ethnicity and CMV serostatus was compiled. A later genetic analysis took genome-wide SNP genotypes for 398 of the 666 donors and used that subset as a discovery cohort. All discovery cohort repertoires had been generated on a single sequencing platform. HLA typing included class I and class II loci at four-digit resolution. Typing coverage varied by locus: roughly 620-640 donors for A, B, C, DRB1 and DQB1; approximately 500 for DQA1; nearly 610 for DPA1; 400 to 480 for DPB1. Four or five DR-DQ haplotypes were handled as single units for association and clustering because linkage in the cohort was strong. Across 398 genotyped donors of the cohort, an average of approximately 220,000 unique TCR beta nucleotide sequences per donor were sequenced, and approximately 17% of those sequences were non-productive.

Receptor amplification or capture employed the immunoSEQ multiplex PCR assay. A mixture of 60 forward primers for TCR Vbeta segments and 13 reverse primers for TCR Jbeta segments was used in the multiplex PCR. Amplification of the CDR3 region of rearranged TCR beta genes was performed with a multiplex PCR assay on genomic DNA. The amplified TCR beta libraries were sequenced on the Illumina HiSeq System as 87-base-pair reads. The published analysis was carried out like this. A later analysis tallied tens of millions of unique TCR beta chains across the 550 to 850 repertoires, and about 10 million of those chains were shared by two or more donors. Raw reads were error-corrected and collapsed into unique sequences by a nearest-neighbor algorithm in which closely related sequences were merged to remove PCR and sequencing errors. V, D and J gene segments were assigned by aligning CDR3 sequences to IMGT reference sequences. For a sequence to be retained, at least a six-nucleotide match to both a V gene segment and a J gene segment was required. Rearrangements were called productive when the CDR3 lacked stop codons and stayed in frame with V and J; all others were non-productive. Following IMGT convention, CDR3 was defined as the stretch from the second conserved V-encoded cysteine up to the conserved J-encoded phenylalanine. The earlier analysis of 500 to 650 of the donors excluded any sequence lacking an unambiguous match to a single V gene segment. An earlier analysis of almost 600 of the donors classified V segments as functional when productive rearrangements were above 56.7% and as segregating when the standard deviation between donors was above 5%. To diagnose cytomegalovirus status from the catalog of TCR beta chain sequences, a statistical classification framework was built. In a later analysis, V and J genes were assigned by comparing TCR nucleotide sequences against IMGT/GENE-DB human TR gene sequences. Using the TCRdist pipeline, a later analysis assigned CDR3 sequences along with most-parsimonious VDJ recombination scenarios. In a later analysis, each TCR beta chain was defined by its CDR3 amino acid sequence together with its V-gene family, and reads lacking a unique V-gene family were excluded. A later analysis removed 500 to 650 highly shared, low-generation-probability nucleotide sequences to deal with suspected cross-contamination and a sequencing artifact. In a later analysis, a clonal expansion index was calculated for each public chain from normalized within-repertoire ranks of inferred template counts. Generation probabilities in a later analysis came from a VDJ recombination model fitted to out-of-frame rearrangements, and those results were checked against IGoR. In a later analysis, hypergeometric tests were used to score TCR-TCR, TCR-HLA and TCR-CMV co-occurrence, with a repertoire-size bias correction applied to TCR pairs. False discovery rates were estimated in a later analysis by permuting HLA or CMV assignments 20 times. In a later analysis, co-occurring TCRs were grouped with DBSCAN, and TCRdist sequence similarity was added when clustering was performed within HLA-allele-positive subsets. For co-occurrence clustering, repertoires with fewer than 30,000 or more than 120,000 public chains were excluded, along with 5 or 6 repertoires with anomalous nucleotide sharing. TCRdb took this table from immuneACCESS and kept in-frame rearrangements with V and J called. Such tables lack part of the clones; where checked against another copy, unresolved V genes explain under half of the gap, and the rest is unexplained. For V, J and clone size, that table is used; D and trimming come from the DNA. In this sample the table shows 85,000 to 100,000 clones, about 75% of which occur a single time. Jointly, the top ten make up 6.5% to 9% of the sample.

Study-wide findings and limitations: A cluster of highly shared sequence variants was judged likely to represent a technical artifact of the sequencing pipeline. CMV serostatus was the only immune exposure information available for the cohort. The authors suggested that the approach could potentially be generalized to other disease states and immunological phenotypes. Sequencing depth was assumed to be roughly uniform across donors in the presence/absence analyses, though that assumption may not hold. A further reported finding was that TCR beta sequences accurately predicted the HLA-A and HLA-B alleles for most subjects in the first cohort. A later analysis found that most CMV-associated TCR beta chains appeared HLA-restricted, with HLA associations seemingly driven largely by CMV exposure. Broadly in line with IMGT annotations, most TCR beta V segments showed up in productive rearrangements about 87% or about 30% of the time in an earlier analysis of approximately 640 of the donors. In this cohort, only TCR beta chains were sequenced, and detectable features were limited by the absence of alpha or paired-chain data. Compared with equally common non-associated chains, HLA-associated TCR beta chains in a later analysis were more clonally expanded and had lower generation probabilities. Compared with the approximately 700-donor mean, donors in an Asian-associated ancestry cluster had fewer N-insertions in productive TCRs, according to a later genetic analysis. Because the 87-base-pair reads could not distinguish some IMGT-functional V segments, including TRBV6-2 and TRBV6-3, those segments were excluded. In vitro tests confirmed that a few of the cytomegalovirus-associated TCR beta chains recognize cytomegalovirus antigens. At a false discovery rate of 0.05, a later analysis linked 16,951 TCR beta sequences to specific HLA alleles. In a later analysis, the rate of TCR association differed among HLA loci, with DRB1 alleles having the most associated TCRs and HLA-C alleles having the fewest. Linkage disequilibrium might explain the correlated functional status among segregating V segments, but an unknown experimental factor could not be ruled out. Because counts were too low, roughly 17 rarely observed V segments, including chromosome 9 orphons, were left out of the earlier analysis of approximately 580 of the donors. Most TCR sequences were seen in very few donors, while some public TCRs were found in many individuals. V-gene and J-gene trimming of TCR beta chains was associated with a missense DCLRE1C variant in a later genetic analysis, and the association was replicated in an independent cohort. Cytomegalovirus status was reported to be diagnosed by the classifier with high specificity and sensitivity in both the original and validation cohorts. Because HLA typing was unavailable for some donors at each locus, only the typed subset was used in association tests. According to a later analysis, parvovirus B19, influenza, CMV and Epstein-Barr virus appeared linked to several top co-occurrence clusters. In the study, around 150 TCR beta chains were listed as associated with cytomegalovirus. Strong co-occurrence of HLA alleles, especially DR and DQ, made assigning TCR associations to individual alleles difficult.

Concerning this clone itself: The specificity of this receptor is unknown. No base-level quality is on record; no much larger clone is a single base apart.

The cohort comprised 710 or so healthy bone marrow donors. All cohort members were sampled while nominally healthy, although unrecorded immune exposures were likely present. The donor tested CMV seropositive, placing the donor among the approximately 290 seropositive members of the cohort. A peripheral blood sample was provided by each donor, and peripheral blood mononuclear cells were used for TCR beta sequencing. Genomic DNA extraction from the blood cell samples was performed with the Qiagen DNeasy Blood Extraction Kit. Taken from cysteine to phenylalanine, the CDR3 has 13 residues. CDR3 DNA only is kept here, 39 bases in frame from base 1. Trimming at the junction amounts to 2 bases on V and 5 bases on J, and the germline ends lie 9 bases apart. As encoded in the germline V gene, CDR1 is MGHRA while CDR2 is YSYEKL.

What was sequenced was PBMCs. The TCR was taken from a man aged 35 to 55 in good health and CMV-seropositive. The chain uses TRBV4-1 and TRBJ2-5; a tentative D match to TRBD1 spans 5 bases. The CDR3 reads CASSQIKGETQYF. The DNA is TGCGCCAGCAGCCAAATTAAGGGGGAGACCCAGTACTTC.